This entry is about one T cell receptor (beta chain). The antigen remains unidentified. Newly diagnosed patients aged 18 to 65 had hyperthyroidism of under 2 months' duration. Exclusion criteria comprised uncontrolled infection, other autoimmune disease, pregnancy or lactation. The blood was taken when hyperthyroidism was first diagnosed, before any ophthalmopathy symptoms showed up. Researchers took RNA transcripts and amplified the TCR beta CDR3 regions from them. The study used the HTBI primer set for a first-round RT-PCR of the TCR CDR3. TCRdb independently ran MiXCR on the multiplex PCR reads; one entry per CDR3 protein. Of 280,000 or so distinct CDR3 sequences in the sample, less than 30% were seen once. These data belong to a study of T cells in Graves' hyperthyroidism and ophthalmopathy. Findings and caveats of the study: Using 13 V-J features, a model discriminated ophthalmopathy from stable hyperthyroidism.

The CDR3 is made up of 12 amino acids. Trimming cost V 4 bases and J 7 bases, with 13 bases left between them. Germline values: CDR1 DFQATT, CDR2 SNEGSKA (reference sequence). The sequenced sample consisted of blood. The chain recombines TRBV20-1 with TRBJ2-5; the D gene is possibly TRBD2 (5 bases). This receptor was taken from a man aged 35-49 years with Graves' hyperthyroidism that later progressed to Graves' ophthalmopathy. The chain's CDR3 is CSATGPRGTQYF. The CDR3 DNA sequence: TGCAGTGCTACCGGGCCCCGGGGGACCCAGTACTTC.